This entry lists 27 T cell receptor beta chains sequenced from one sample in a study of cytomegalovirus exposure and HLA in healthy donors. The PCR used 60 Vbeta and 13 Jbeta primers. Only in-frame clones appear in the TCRdb table, and some are missing; sequencing was by immunoSEQ multiplex PCR. There are over 150,000 clones in the sample; roughly 85% occur only once, and around 1.3% lies in the top ten. The sequenced sample consisted of PBMCs. The receptors derive from a woman in her fifties or sixties in good health and CMV-seronegative.

This CDR3 reads CSVRQAGETQYF. The CDR3 DNA reads as TGCAGCGTGCGACAGGCAGGAGAGACCCAGTACTTC. The gene calls are TRBV29-1 and TRBJ2-5; D possibly corresponds to TRBD1 (6 bases). The V and J ends lost 6 bases and 4 bases respectively, with 12 bases between them. This CDR3 has 12 residues. The germline gives CDR1 SQVTM, CDR2 ANQGSEA.

A few counts support this clone. The chain uses TRBV6-4 and TRBJ2-3, with D unclear. CDR1 is MRHNA and CDR2 is SNTAGT in the germline V gene. V was pared by 2 bases and J by 3 bases, with 6 bases between. CDR3 length: 13 amino acids. Here the CDR3 DNA reads TGTGCCAGCAGTGACGAAGCTACAGATACGCAGTATTTT. It is translated as CASSDEATDTQYF.

The J gene is TRBJ2-7, the V gene TRBV27; 10 bases line up with TRBD2. Germline V CDR1 and CDR2: MNHEY, SMNVEV (reference sequence). Unmatched junction bases numbered 5, after V lost 2 bases and J lost 4 bases. The CDR3 consists of 15 residues. CDR3 loop: CASSLSSSGRYEQYF. In nucleotides, the CDR3 is TGTGCCAGCAGTTTAAGCTCTAGCGGGAGATACGAGCAGTACTTC.

The gene calls are TRBV5-1 and TRBJ2-1; 9 positions agree with TRBD2. Germline CDR1 is SGHRS and CDR2 is YFSETQ. V was clipped by 4 bases and J by 8 bases; unmatched bases: 13. The CDR3 totals 16 residues. The DNA for the CDR3 is TGCGCCAGCAGCCCTGGAATGGGACTAGCTCTCTATGAGCAGTTCTTC. Protein product: CASSPGMGLALYEQFF.

This clone was seen just once. The chain is built from TRBV11-2 and TRBJ1-3; a weak D match, TRBD1 (6 bases). Trimming removed 5 bases at V and 0 bases at J, with 11 bases between. Germline loops: CDR1 SGHAT, CDR2 FQNNGV. The CDR3 spans 15 residues. In DNA, the CDR3 is TGTGCCAGCAGCGCGGACAGCATCTCTGGAAACACCATATATTTT. Amino acids: CASSADSISGNTIYF.

The V gene is TRBV6-1, the J gene TRBJ2-1; 7 bases match TRBD2. V gave up 8 bases and J gave up 3 bases; unmatched junction bases: 4. Germline V gene sequence: CDR1 MNHNS, CDR2 SASEGT. The CDR3 length is 13 residues. DNA of the CDR3: TGTGCCAGCGGGATAGCGGGCTACAATGAGCAGTTCTTC. This gives the protein CASGIAGYNEQFF.

This clone was detected only a few times. The V and J genes are TRBV6-1 and TRBJ1-4; TRBD1 is a possible D gene (5 bases). The V end lost 8 bases, the J end lost 2 bases, and 12 bases lay between the germline ends. Germline CDR1 and CDR2: MNHNS and SASEGT. The CDR3 runs to 14 residues. The CDR3 reads CASRRQPTNEKLFF. CDR3 DNA sequence: TGTGCCAGCCGCCGACAGCCGACTAATGAAAAACTGTTTTTT.

Written as DNA, the CDR3 is TGTGCCAGTAGTAACCGCTTCAGGGGGCAAAATCAGCCCCAGCATTTT. It specifies CASSNRFRGQNQPQHF. This sequence joins TRBV19 and TRBJ1-5; 8 positions agree with TRBD1. Germline loops: CDR1 LNHDA, CDR2 SQIVND (reference sequence). V shed 4 bases, J shed 4 bases, and the junction held 9 bases outside the gene matches. The CDR3 runs 16 residues.

The chain recombines TRBV29-1 with TRBJ2-5; possible D gene TRBD1, 6 bases. There are 12 residues in the CDR3. Per the germline V gene, CDR1 is SQVTM and CDR2 is ANQGSEA. V was trimmed by 4 bases and J by 2 bases, leaving 8 bases between them. The chain's CDR3 is CSVGQGQETQYF. The CDR3 DNA is TGCAGCGTTGGGCAGGGGCAAGAGACCCAGTACTTC.

The chain carries TRBV11-2 and TRBJ2-1, with 11 bases identical to TRBD2. The germline CDR1 and CDR2 sequences are SGHAT and FQNNGV. The ends lost 3 bases at V and 4 bases at J; junction bases unmatched: 5. The CDR3 spans 16 residues. The CDR3 DNA follows: TGTGCCAGCAGCTTTTCCGGGACTAGCGGATACAATGAGCAGTTCTTC. It specifies CASSFSGTSGYNEQFF.

J is TRBJ2-1 and V is TRBV7-8, with TRBD2 as a possible D gene (6 bases). Per the germline V gene, CDR1 is SGHVS and CDR2 is FQNEAQ. The CDR3 is made up of 15 amino acids. Trimming cost V 1 base and J 8 bases, with 15 bases left between them. CDR3 residues: CASSLGALRGDEQFF. The CDR3 DNA reads TGTGCCAGCAGCTTAGGGGCTCTGCGGGGCGATGAGCAGTTCTTC.

V usage is TRBV7-9 and J usage is TRBJ2-5; 8 nucleotides align to TRBD2. Germline V gene data show CDR1 as SEHNR and CDR2 as FQNEAQ (reference sequence). The length of the CDR3 is 14 residues. The junction had 8 bases not matched to a gene; V was cut back by 4 bases and J by 7 bases. The DNA for the CDR3 is TGTGCCAGCAGCTACGCCGGGACTAGAGCGACCCAGTACTTC. Translation gives CASSYAGTRATQYF. Variable domain in full (rest from reference TRBV7-9 and TRBJ2-5): DTGVSQNPRHKITKRGQNVTFRCDPISEHNRLYWYRQTLGQGPEFLTYFQNEAQLEKSRLLSDRFSAERPKGSFSTLEIQRTEQGDSAMYLCASSYAGTRATQYFGPGTRLLVL.

The chain has TRBV30 and TRBJ1-1; tentative D call: TRBD1 (5 bases). In germline, CDR1 is GTSNPN, CDR2 SVGIG (reference sequence). V shed 3 bases and J shed 1 base, with 9 bases lying between them. The CDR3 is 13 residues long. CDR3 bases: TGTGCCTGGAGCATAACAGGGAACACTGAAGCTTTCTTT. This codes for CAWSITGNTEAFF. The entire variable domain, with the rest obtained from reference TRBV30 and TRBJ1-1, is as follows: SQTIHQWPATLVQPVGSPLSLECTVEGTSNPNLYWYRQAAGRGLQLLFYSVGIGQISSEVPQNLSASRPQDRQFILSSKKLLLSDSGFYLCAWSITGNTEAFFGQGTRLTVV.

This rearrangement joins TRBV7-2 to TRBJ2-7; 10 bases align to TRBD2. Germline lookup yields CDR1 SGHTA and CDR2 FQGNSA. J lost 3 bases, V lost 4 bases, and 6 bases had no gene match. The CDR3 spans 15 residues. The DNA of the CDR3 is TGTGCCAGCAGCTCGGAAGCGGGGGGGCTCTACGAGCAGTACTTC. The encoded protein is CASSSEAGGLYEQYF.

CDR3 nucleotides: TGTGCCAGCAGTGGACTAGCGGGGGGTACCGGGGAGCTGTTTTTT. This encodes CASSGLAGGTGELFF. The chain employs TRBV7-8 and TRBJ2-2; 14 bases fit TRBD2. The CDR3 covers 15 residues. Germline values: CDR1 SGHVS, CDR2 FQNEAQ. V lost 6 bases and J lost 5; bases outside the gene matches: 2. Supplemented by reference TRBV7-8 and TRBJ2-2, the full variable domain reads GAGVSQSPRYKVAKRGQDVALRCDPISGHVSLFWYQQALGQGPEFLTYFQNEAQLDKSGLPSDRFFAERPEGSVSTLKIQRTQQEDSAVYLCASSGLAGGTGELFFGEGSRLTVL.

The J gene is TRBJ2-3, the V gene TRBV28; tentative D call: TRBD1 (5 bases). Germline CDR1 MDHEN, CDR2 SYDVKM. The CDR3 covers 11 residues. Trimming shortened V by 6 bases and J by 6 bases, and 7 bases separated the two germline ends. CDR3 amino acids: CASRGLDTQYF. In DNA form, the CDR3 reads TGTGCCAGCAGGGGGCTGGATACGCAGTATTTT.

This sequence joins TRBV20-1 and TRBJ2-7; D is unresolved. CDR3 length equals 10 residues. From germline, CDR1 is DFQATT and CDR2 SNEGSKA (reference sequence). Trimming shortened V by 5 bases and J by 6 bases, and 8 bases separated the two germline ends. DNA of the CDR3: TGCAGTGCTGGTTCCGGCGAGCAGTACTTC. This translates into CSAGSGEQYF.

This clone was seen a single time. V gene TRBV5-1 combines with J gene TRBJ2-1; 10 bases match TRBD2. In germline, CDR1 is SGHRS, CDR2 YFSETQ. V lost 0 bases to trimming and J lost 6 bases; unmatched junction nucleotides: 3. The CDR3 sequence is 15 residues long. The CDR3 nucleotides read TGCGCCAGCAGCTTGGAACTAGCGGGAACCAATGAGCAGTTCTTC. It translates to CASSLELAGTNEQFF.

V is TRBV2 and J is TRBJ1-1; D is perhaps TRBD1 (5 bases). V lost 7 bases, J lost 1 base, and 10 bases lay in between. This CDR3 is built from 13 residues. Germline CDR1 is SNHLY and CDR2 is FYNNEI. Here the CDR3 reads CASIKDKNTEAFF. The CDR3 DNA sequence: TGTGCCAGCATCAAGGACAAGAACACTGAAGCTTTCTTT.

CDR3 sequence (DNA): TGTGCCAGCAGTTATGAATCTACGGGTAATAATTCACCCCTCCACTTT. This codes for CASSYESTGNNSPLHF. The gene calls are TRBV6-5 and TRBJ1-6; D gene uncertain. V was shortened by 3 bases and J by 5 bases, with 14 bases between the two germline ends. CDR1 is MNHEY and CDR2 is SVGAGI in the germline V gene. The CDR3 covers 16 residues.

The J gene is TRBJ2-7, the V gene TRBV10-3, with 10 bases aligning to TRBD2. CDR1 is ENHRY and CDR2 is SYGVKD in the germline V gene. The CDR3 is made up of 16 amino acids. The V segment lost 5 bases and the J segment 2 bases; nucleotides outside the gene matches: 9. The CDR3 nucleotides read TGTGCCATCAGTTCTTTAGCGGGAGGTGGTACCTACGAGCAGTACTTC. This encodes CAISSLAGGGTYEQYF.

The chain links TRBV28 to TRBJ2-2; D gene uncertain. Per the germline V gene, CDR1 is MDHEN and CDR2 is SYDVKM. CDR3 size: 12 residues. The V gene lost 5 bases and the J gene lost 6 bases, with 7 bases spanning the gap. The chain's CDR3 is CASSRSPGELFF. CDR3 nucleotides: TGTGCCAGCAGTCGCAGTCCCGGGGAGCTGTTTTTT.

The chain is built from TRBV7-2 and TRBJ2-7, with a possible D match to TRBD1 (6 bases). Germline lookup yields CDR1 SGHTA and CDR2 FQGNSA. The CDR3 spans 14 residues. V was clipped by 5 bases and J by 4 bases, with 15 bases between them. CDR3 nucleotide sequence: TGTGCCAGCAGCCGGTCGGGACACTCGTACGAGCAGTACTTC. Its protein is CASSRSGHSYEQYF.

V and J are TRBV4-1 and TRBJ1-3, with 9 nucleotides matching TRBD1. V shed 4 bases, J shed 0 bases, and the junction held 10 bases outside the gene matches. Germline CDR1 MGHRA, CDR2 YSYEKL. The CDR3 is made up of 18 amino acids. The CDR3 spells CASSRDLGQGSSGNTIYF. CDR3 DNA sequence: TGCGCCAGCAGCCGGGACCTCGGACAGGGGAGCTCTGGAAACACCATATATTTT.

The chain has TRBV28 and TRBJ1-1; D possibly corresponds to TRBD1 (5 bases). The ends were cut back, 8 bases at V and 1 base at J, with 20 bases in the middle. CDR3 size: 16 residues. Germline V CDR1 and CDR2: MDHEN, SYDVKM. The CDR3 sequence: CASRSGQGVKNTEAFF. CDR3 bases: TGTGCCAGCCGGTCGGGTCAGGGCGTTAAGAACACTGAAGCTTTCTTT.

The chain couples TRBV7-2 to TRBJ2-5; 9 bases are a match to TRBD2. After removal of 0 bases from V and 2 bases from J, the junction contained 16 bases not matched to a gene. Germline V gene data show CDR1 as SGHTA and CDR2 as FQGNSA. CDR3 length: 20 amino acids. Written as DNA, the CDR3 is TGTGCCAGCAGCTTAGCGTTTTCTCTTGGTGCGGGAGGGCCTCAAGAGACCCAGTACTTC. This sequence encodes CASSLAFSLGAGGPQETQYF.

The chain is built from TRBV27 and TRBJ1-1; D not certain. This CDR3 comprises 13 residues. The germline V and J ends were trimmed by 5 bases and 0 bases, with 7 bases remaining between them. Germline CDR1 and CDR2: MNHEY and SMNVEV (reference sequence). CDR3 DNA: TGTGCCAGCAGTCTAACCCTGAACACTGAAGCTTTCTTT. It yields the protein CASSLTLNTEAFF.